What follows are 5 T cell receptor beta chains derived from one specimen sequenced in a study of post-analysis software for immune sequencing data. Each TCR beta cDNA library carried unique molecular identifiers. A single record per CDR3 protein comes from TCRdb applying MiXCR to the PCR reads. The sample has hundreds of thousands of distinct CDR3 sequences; 59% are singletons. The study, taken as a whole, reports: Five or six TRBV segments were more frequent in patients than controls; TRBV5-6, TRBV5-1 and TRBV20-1 belonged to this group.

Their specific antigens are unknown. Sample: blood. The source is a girl aged 2 to 9 with multiple sclerosis.

V gene TRBV28 combines with J gene TRBJ1-5; 7 nucleotides align to TRBD1. CDR1 MDHEN and CDR2 SYDVKM come from the germline V gene. The CDR3 is 15 residues long. The V segment lost 6 bases and the J segment 7 bases; nucleotides outside the gene matches: 12. CDR3 DNA sequence: TGTGCCAGCAGAAAGACCTCAGGGGGGGAGCAGCCCCAGCATTTT. The encoded protein is CASRKTSGGEQPQHF.

This clonotype has only one observation. This chain links TRBV20-1 with TRBJ2-4; weak D call: TRBD1 (5 bases). The J call may be faulty, since TRBJ2-7 better matches the DNA end. The CDR3 runs 15 residues. Germline loops: CDR1 DFQATT, CDR2 SNEGSKA (reference sequence). This chain's CDR3 is CSARLQGSPPYEQYF. The CDR3 DNA reads TGCAGTGCTAGACTTCAGGGTTCTCCTCCCTACGAGCAGTACTTC.

This sequence joins TRBV27 and TRBJ2-3, with D maybe TRBD2 (7 bases). The CDR3 consists of 15 residues. Trimming removed 5 bases from V and 4 bases from J, with 16 bases in between. Germline CDR1 is MNHEY and CDR2 is SMNVEV (reference sequence). The CDR3 DNA sequence: TGTGCCAGCAGTGCGCTAGGGGGGGCCGCAGATACGCAGTATTTT. Translated: CASSALGGAADTQYF.

This clonotype was picked up one time. The J gene is TRBJ2-3, the V gene TRBV20-1; the match to TRBD2 covers 9 bases. Germline V CDR1 and CDR2: DFQATT, SNEGSKA (reference sequence). Trimming at V came to 1 base and at J to 2 bases, leaving 7 bases not matched to a gene. There are 16 residues in the CDR3. Written as DNA, the CDR3 is TGCAGTGCTAGAGGTGAGCGGGGGGCGATCACAGATACGCAGTATTTT. Its translation is CSARGERGAITDTQYF.

The chain recombines TRBV7-6 with TRBJ2-1; a weak D match, TRBD2 (6 bases). CDR3 length: 15 amino acids. Germline CDR1 is SGHVS and CDR2 is FNYEAQ. V was pared by 5 bases and J by 6 bases, with 17 bases between. The CDR3 sequence: CASSPKAGLFNEQFF. The CDR3 DNA reads TGTGCCAGCAGCCCCAAGGCGGGACTTTTCAATGAGCAGTTCTTC. The full variable domain, rest sourced from reference TRBV7-6 and TRBJ2-1, is GAGVSQSPRYKVTKRGQDVALRCDPISGHVSLYWYRQALGQGPEFLTYFNYEAQQDKSGLPNDRFSAERPEGSISTLTIQRTEQRDSAMYRCASSPKAGLFNEQFFGPGTRLTVL.